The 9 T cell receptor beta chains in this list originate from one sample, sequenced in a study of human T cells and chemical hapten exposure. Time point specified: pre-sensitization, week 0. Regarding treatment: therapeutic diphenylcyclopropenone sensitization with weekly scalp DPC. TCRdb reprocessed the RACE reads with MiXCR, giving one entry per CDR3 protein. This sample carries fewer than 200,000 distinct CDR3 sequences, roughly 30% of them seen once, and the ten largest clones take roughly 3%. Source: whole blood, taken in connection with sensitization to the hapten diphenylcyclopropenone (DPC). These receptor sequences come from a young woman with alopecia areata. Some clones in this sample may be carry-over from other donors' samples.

In nucleotides, the CDR3 is TGCGCCAGCAACAAGGGACTAGCGGGGACACAAGAGACCCAGTACTTC. Translated, it gives CASNKGLAGTQETQYF. The V and J genes are TRBV5-1 and TRBJ2-5; 13 bases line up with TRBD2. CDR3 size: 16 residues. V lost 6 bases and J lost 2; bases outside the gene matches: 7. Germline assignment: CDR1 SGHRS and CDR2 YFSETQ.

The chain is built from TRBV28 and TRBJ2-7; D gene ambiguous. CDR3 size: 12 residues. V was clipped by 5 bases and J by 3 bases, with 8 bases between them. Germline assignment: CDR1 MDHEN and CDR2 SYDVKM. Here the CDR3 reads CASSGFGYEQYF. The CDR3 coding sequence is TGTGCCAGCAGTGGGTTCGGCTACGAGCAGTACTTC.

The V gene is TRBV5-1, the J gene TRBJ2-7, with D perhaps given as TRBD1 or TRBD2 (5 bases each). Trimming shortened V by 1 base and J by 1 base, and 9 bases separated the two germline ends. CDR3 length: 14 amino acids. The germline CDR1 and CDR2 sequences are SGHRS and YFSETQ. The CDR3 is CASSLTGQSYEQYF. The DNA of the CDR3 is TGCGCCAGCAGCTTGACGGGGCAATCCTACGAGCAGTACTTC.

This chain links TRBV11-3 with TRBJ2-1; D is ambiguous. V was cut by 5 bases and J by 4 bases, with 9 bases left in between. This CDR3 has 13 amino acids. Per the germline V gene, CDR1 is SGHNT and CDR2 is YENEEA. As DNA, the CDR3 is TGTGCCAGCAGCATCGACGAATACAATGAGCAGTTCTTC. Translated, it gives CASSIDEYNEQFF. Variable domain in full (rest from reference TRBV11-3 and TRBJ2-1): EAGVVQSPRYKIIEKKQPVAFWCNPISGHNTLYWYLQNLGQGPELLIRYENEEAVDDSQLPKDRFSAERLKGVDSTLKIQPAELGDSAVYLCASSIDEYNEQFFGPGTRLTVL.

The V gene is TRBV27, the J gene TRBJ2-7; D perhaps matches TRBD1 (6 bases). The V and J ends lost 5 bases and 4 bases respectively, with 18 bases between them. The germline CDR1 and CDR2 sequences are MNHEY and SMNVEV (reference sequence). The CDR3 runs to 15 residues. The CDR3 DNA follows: TGTGCCAGCAGTCCCGGCCCTACAGGGACATACGAGCAGTACTTC. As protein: CASSPGPTGTYEQYF.

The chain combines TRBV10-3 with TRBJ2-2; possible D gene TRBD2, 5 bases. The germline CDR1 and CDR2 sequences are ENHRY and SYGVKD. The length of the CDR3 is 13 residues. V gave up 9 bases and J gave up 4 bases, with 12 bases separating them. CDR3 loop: CAMHGSGTGELFF. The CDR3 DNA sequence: TGTGCCATGCATGGCAGCGGCACCGGGGAGCTGTTTTTT.

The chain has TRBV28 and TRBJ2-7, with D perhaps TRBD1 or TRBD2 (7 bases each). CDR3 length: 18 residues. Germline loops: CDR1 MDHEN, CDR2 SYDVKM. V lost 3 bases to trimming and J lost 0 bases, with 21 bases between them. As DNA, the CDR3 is TGTGCCAGCAGTTTTGGGGGGGCCCTACAGGGGCCCTCCTACGAGCAGTACTTC. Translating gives CASSFGGALQGPSYEQYF. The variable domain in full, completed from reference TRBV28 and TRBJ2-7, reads DVKVTQSSRYLVKRTGEKVFLECVQDMDHENMFWYRQDPGLGLRLIYFSYDVKMKEKGDIPEGYSVSREKKERFSLILESASTNQTSMYLCASSFGGALQGPSYEQYFGPGTRLTVT.

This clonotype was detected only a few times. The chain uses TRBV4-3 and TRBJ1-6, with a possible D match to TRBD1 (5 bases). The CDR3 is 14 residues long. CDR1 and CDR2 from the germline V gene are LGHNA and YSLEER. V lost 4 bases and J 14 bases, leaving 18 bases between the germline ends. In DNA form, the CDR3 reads TGCGCCAGCAGCCCACATCAGGGTGTCGGGGCCCTCCACTTT. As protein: CASSPHQGVGALHF.

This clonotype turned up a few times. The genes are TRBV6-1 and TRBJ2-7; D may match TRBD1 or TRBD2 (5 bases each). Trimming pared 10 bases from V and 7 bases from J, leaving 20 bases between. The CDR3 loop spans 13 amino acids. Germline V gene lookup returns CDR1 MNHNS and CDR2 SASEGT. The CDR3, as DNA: TGTGCCACCGCCCTCGAGGGGCGAAGGGAGCAGTACTTC. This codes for CATALEGRREQYF.